Here is one T cell receptor (beta chain) with its context. The sample originates from a study of blood T cell repertoires in COVID-19. The data were produced by immunoSEQ multiplex PCR, yet TCRdb's version contains in-frame clones alone and is incomplete. Among 200,000 to 250,000 clones listed, 85% to 90% were seen once. V lost 4 bases and J lost 8; bases outside the gene matches: 7. The germline V gene has CDR1 SGHDT and CDR2 YYEEEE. The CDR3 spans 14 residues. V gene TRBV5-6 combines with J gene TRBJ1-4; TRBD1 agrees at 8 bases. Material for sequencing was PBMCs or T cells enriched from blood (not recorded which). The TCR originated in a woman between 18 and 30 years old in a cohort exposed to, infected with or recovered from COVID-19 (not recorded which). In DNA form, the CDR3 reads TGTGCCAGCAGCCAGAGGGACAGGACGGAAAAACTGTTTTTT. Amino acid sequence: CASSQRDRTEKLFF.